Below, 23 T cell receptor beta chains from the same sample are listed, as sequenced in a study of blood T cell repertoires in COVID-19. Assay used: immunoSEQ multiplex PCR; TCRdb lists only in-frame clones, some missing. The sample gives some 350,000 clones, roughly 89% of which show up once; approximately 7% is in the top ten. The sample taken for sequencing was peripheral blood. The origin of the receptors is a man aged 18-30 years with active or convalescent COVID-19.

CDR3 sequence: CASSLGRGELTYEQYF. CDR3 sequence (DNA): TGTGCCAGCAGCTTAGGCAGGGGAGAACTTACCTACGAGCAGTACTTC. The chain combines TRBV7-9 with TRBJ2-7, with D possibly being TRBD1 (6 bases). Trimming took 1 base from V and 2 from J, leaving 15 bases between them. The CDR3 is made up of 16 amino acids. Germline V lookup: CDR1 SEHNR, CDR2 FQNEAQ (reference sequence).

This chain links TRBV23-1 with TRBJ1-2; no definite D call. TRBV23-1 is flagged as an ORF with uncertain function. The CDR3 consists of 15 residues. Trimming cost V 0 bases and J 5 bases, with 13 bases left between them. CDR3 residues: CASSQSLRVGYGYTF. CDR3 DNA sequence: TGCGCCAGCAGTCAATCGCTCCGGGTTGGGTATGGCTACACCTTC.

This chain connects TRBV21-1 to TRBJ2-5; the table's TRBD2 call for D was not verified on the DNA. TRBV21-1 is assigned pseudogene status. This CDR3 comprises 18 residues. The chain's CDR3 is CASSKNPPQAGDQETQYF. CDR3 in DNA: TGTGCCAGCAGCAAAAATCCCCCCCAAGCGGGAGACCAAGAGACCCAGTACTTC.

The V call is TRBV5-1, the J call TRBJ2-2; tentative D call: TRBD2 (6 bases). The CDR3 runs 15 residues. Germline values: CDR1 SGHRS, CDR2 YFSETQ. Trimming took off 0 bases at V and 4 bases at J, with 10 bases between the two ends. The CDR3 here is CASSLGDSLTGELFF. The CDR3 DNA reads TGCGCCAGCAGCTTGGGGGACTCGCTCACCGGGGAGCTGTTTTTT.

The genes are TRBV4-3 and TRBJ1-3, with a tentative D call TRBD1 (5 bases). V shed 0 bases and J shed 0 bases, with 12 bases lying between them. Germline CDR1 reads LGHNA; CDR2 reads YSLEER. This CDR3 comprises 17 residues. The CDR3 sequence: CASSQDRQRVSGNTIYF. Written as DNA, the CDR3 is TGCGCCAGCAGCCAAGATCGACAGAGAGTCTCTGGAAACACCATATATTTT.

The J gene is TRBJ2-1, the V gene TRBV2; TRBD2 aligns across 12 bases. J was trimmed by 2 bases and V by 4 bases; bases with no gene match: 18. The CDR3 runs to 21 residues. In germline, CDR1 is SNHLY, CDR2 FYNNEI. The CDR3 loop is CASSVSRLAGGPRWAYNEQFF. CDR3 nucleotides: TGTGCCAGCAGTGTTTCTAGGCTAGCGGGAGGGCCTCGATGGGCCTACAATGAGCAGTTCTTC.

The chain recombines TRBV7-2 with TRBJ2-7; maybe TRBD2 (5 bases). V lost 1 base to trimming and J lost 4 bases, with 11 bases between them. Germline lookup yields CDR1 SGHTA and CDR2 FQGNSA. The CDR3 is 14 amino acids. CDR3 protein: CASSLESGRYEQYF. Here the CDR3 DNA reads TGTGCCAGCAGCTTAGAGTCGGGAAGATACGAGCAGTACTTC.

This clone was detected once. This sequence joins TRBV5-4 and TRBJ2-2; D may be TRBD2 (6 bases). V dropped 3 bases and J dropped 2 bases, with 17 bases sitting between them. The CDR3 consists of 17 residues. Per germline, CDR1 SGHNT and CDR2 YYREEE (reference sequence). The CDR3 spells CASSWRGPISNTGELFF. The CDR3 region has the DNA TGTGCCAGCAGCTGGCGGGGACCGATTAGTAACACCGGGGAGCTGTTTTTT.

V usage is TRBV12-5 and J usage is TRBJ1-1; D is unresolved. The germline gives CDR1 LGHNT, CDR2 FRNRAP. The CDR3 extends over 12 amino acids. Trimming left V 3 bases short and J 1 base short, with 3 bases between. CDR3 region: CASGFGNTEAFF. DNA for the CDR3: TGTGCTAGTGGTTTCGGGAACACTGAAGCTTTCTTT.

The J gene is TRBJ1-6, the V gene TRBV3-1 (or the pseudogene TRBV3-2); 8 bases are a match to TRBD1. V lost 4 bases to trimming and J lost 8 bases; unmatched junction nucleotides: 7. The CDR3 loop spans 15 amino acids. Germline CDR1 LGHDT, CDR2 YNNKEL (reference sequence). In DNA, the CDR3 is TGTGCCAGCAGCCCCATCGGACAGGGTGATTCACCCCTCCACTTT. Translated, it gives CASSPIGQGDSPLHF.

The chain has TRBV24-1 and TRBJ2-7; 7 nucleotides agree with TRBD1. The CDR3 contains 14 residues. The germline V gene has CDR1 KGHDR and CDR2 SFDVKD. J was trimmed by 9 bases and V by 2 bases; bases with no gene match: 9. The CDR3 bases are TGTGCCACCAGTGATTCACAGGGGTACAGGGTGCAGTACTTC. Translated: CATSDSQGYRVQYF.

The chain couples TRBV11-3 to TRBJ2-1; the match to TRBD2 covers 9 bases. Trimming at V came to 7 bases and at J to 6 bases, leaving 4 bases not matched to a gene. Germline CDR1 reads SGHNT; CDR2 reads YENEEA. The CDR3 extends over 13 amino acids. The CDR3 loop reads CASKGTSSNEQFF. Here the CDR3 DNA reads TGTGCCAGCAAAGGGACTAGCTCCAATGAGCAGTTCTTC.

The chain recombines TRBV24-1 with TRBJ2-1; 9 bases are shared with TRBD2. CDR3 length: 17 residues. Unmatched junction bases numbered 12, after V lost 3 bases and J lost 7 bases. The germline CDR1 and CDR2 sequences are KGHDR and SFDVKD. In DNA form, the CDR3 reads TGTGCCACCAGTGATGATAGCCCCGGGACTAGCTCTAATGAGCAGTTCTTC. It is translated as CATSDDSPGTSSNEQFF.

The chain recombines TRBV6-5 with TRBJ2-2, with TRBD2 as a possible D gene (5 bases). Between the trimmed V and J ends, which lost 6 bases and 5 bases, there was a span of 7 bases. CDR3 size: 12 residues. Germline CDR1 is MNHEY and CDR2 is SVGAGI. The CDR3 DNA follows: TGTGCCAGCAGGAGCGGAACCGGGGAGCTGTTTTTT. It is translated as CASRSGTGELFF.

The chain uses TRBV9 and TRBJ2-3; D perhaps matches TRBD2 (6 bases). V dropped 8 bases and J dropped 2 bases, with 12 bases sitting between them. Germline V gene data show CDR1 as SGDLS and CDR2 as YYNGEE. This CDR3 comprises 13 residues. The CDR3 DNA reads as TGTGCCAGTGCGCGGGACCCCACAGATACGCAGTATTTT. This translates into CASARDPTDTQYF.

The chain is built from TRBV6-1 and TRBJ2-4; D not certain. Germline V lookup: CDR1 MNHNS, CDR2 SASEGT. Trimming left V 2 bases short and J 0 bases short, with 8 bases between. CDR3 length: 15 residues. The DNA of the CDR3 is TGTGCCAGCAGTGAATCGTCTCTAGCCAAAAACATTCAGTACTTC. This encodes CASSESSLAKNIQYF.

CDR3 DNA sequence: TGTGCCAGCAGTAGCGCGACCGGGTTCAATGAGCAGTTCTTC. Its protein is CASSSATGFNEQFF. The V and J genes are TRBV6-6 and TRBJ2-1; D call uncertain. Trimming removed 5 bases from V and 6 bases from J, with 14 bases in between. The CDR3 is 14 amino acids. The germline V gene has CDR1 MNHNY and CDR2 SVGAGI (reference sequence).

The chain combines TRBV5-1 with TRBJ1-1; possible D gene TRBD1, 6 bases. CDR3 length equals 15 residues. Germline values: CDR1 SGHRS, CDR2 YFSETQ. The ends were cut back, 2 bases at V and 3 bases at J, with 14 bases in the middle. The CDR3 DNA follows: TGCGCCAGCAGCTTAACAGGGTCTCGGGACACTGAAGCTTTCTTT. It specifies CASSLTGSRDTEAFF.

This chain links TRBV9 with TRBJ1-1; 8 bases map to TRBD1. The CDR3 runs 15 residues. Looked up from germline, CDR1 is SGDLS and CDR2 is YYNGEE. J was trimmed by 6 bases and V by 3 bases; bases with no gene match: 10. CDR3 amino acids: CASSASGTGISEAFF. CDR3 sequence (DNA): TGTGCCAGCAGCGCGTCCGGGACAGGAATCTCTGAAGCTTTCTTT.

The genes are TRBV7-2 and TRBJ2-7, with D possibly matching TRBD1 (6 bases). CDR3 size: 15 residues. The germline CDR1 and CDR2 sequences are SGHTA and FQGNSA. The germline V and J ends were trimmed by 0 bases and 5 bases, with 14 bases remaining between them. CDR3 DNA sequence: TGTGCCAGCAGCTTAGCGGTACAGGGTCCCGACGAGCAGTACTTC. It specifies CASSLAVQGPDEQYF.

This clone was detected only once. The genes are TRBV6-2 or TRBV6-3 and TRBJ2-7, with 9 positions matching TRBD1. J lost 3 bases, V lost 7 bases, and 13 bases had no gene match. The germline CDR1 and CDR2 sequences are MNHEY and SVGEGT. CDR3 length: 16 amino acids. Written as DNA, the CDR3 is TGTGCCAGCACCCCCCCAGCCGGGACAGGGTACTACGAGCAGTACTTC. Amino acids: CASTPPAGTGYYEQYF.

The chain couples TRBV19 to TRBJ1-5; 10 bases line up with TRBD1. This CDR3 contains 14 residues. Germline V gene sequence: CDR1 LNHDA, CDR2 SQIVND (reference sequence). Trimming removed 2 bases from V and 10 bases from J; junction bases left unmatched: 5. CDR3 sequence reads: CASSISGTGVPQHF. The CDR3 DNA is TGTGCCAGTAGTATAAGTGGGACAGGGGTTCCCCAGCATTTT.

V and J are TRBV4-1 and TRBJ1-1, with unresolved D. V shed 7 bases and J shed 0 bases, with 12 bases lying between them. The CDR3 consists of 14 residues. Germline V gene data show CDR1 as MGHRA and CDR2 as YSYEKL. CDR3 region: CASTPSGLNTEAFF. CDR3 bases: TGCGCCAGCACACCGTCAGGCTTGAACACTGAAGCTTTCTTT.